This T cell receptor (beta chain) was sequenced in a study of cytomegalovirus exposure and HLA in healthy donors. The PCR was carried out with 60 Vbeta primers and 13 Jbeta primers. The protocol was immunoSEQ multiplex PCR, while the TCRdb copy is restricted to in-frame clones and leaves out a portion. The sample shows about 120,000 clones, roughly 70% of them seen only once. Germline CDR1 MNHNY, CDR2 SVGAGI (reference sequence). The ends lost 5 bases at V and 4 bases at J; junction bases unmatched: 6. The CDR3 covers 14 residues. The receptor's source is a woman aged 40 to 50 in good health and CMV-seropositive. The chain is built from TRBV6-6 and TRBJ2-7, with TRBD2 matching over 9 bases. Sequenced material: PBMCs. In DNA form, the CDR3 reads TGTGCCAGCAGTCGGACTAGCGCCCTGTACGAGCAGTACTTC. Residues: CASSRTSALYEQYF.